Listed below are T cell receptor beta chains from one sample, sequenced in a study of T cell repertoires in cytomegalovirus infection. A single record per CDR3 protein comes from TCRdb applying MiXCR to the reads. This sample has approximately 630,000 distinct CDR3 sequences, with about 24% found just once. Sample: CD8+ T cells from PBMCs. All receptors derive from a human donor in good health (CMV status not recorded). Some clones in this sample may be carry-over from other donors' samples. Both conserved end residues are part of each CDR3. The D gene is left open where the match is weak. For some rows the clone size is stated as once, few or many, or as a class when expanded; others skip it.

j_call d_call v_call clone_size cdr3_aa cdr3_nt
TRBJ2-7 TRBD1 TRBV12-3/TRBV12-4 many CASSPGQGKPQPLYEQYF TGTGCCAGCAGCCCGGGACAGGGGAAACCACAGCCTCTCTACGAGCAGTACTTC
TRBJ2-1 . TRBV7-8 many CASILGGGQSYNEQFF TGTGCCAGCATTCTAGGGGGGGGCCAATCCTACAATGAGCAGTTCTTC
TRBJ2-2 TRBD1 TRBV6-2/TRBV6-3 few CASSYFRQGSYTGELFF TGTGCCAGCAGTTACTTCCGACAGGGGTCCTACACCGGGGAGCTGTTTTTT
TRBJ2-3 TRBD2 TRBV23-1 few CASSRQGLAGGDGTDTQYF TGCGCCAGCAGTCGCCAGGGACTAGCGGGGGGGGACGGCACAGATACGCAGTATTTT
TRBJ1-1 . TRBV7-2 many CASSLSQGSAEAFF TGTGCCAGCAGCTTATCCCAGGGGAGTGCTGAAGCTTTCTTT
TRBJ1-1 TRBD1 TRBV5-4 many CASSPRGRPVMNTEAFF TGTGCCAGCAGCCCCAGGGGGCGTCCCGTTATGAACACTGAAGCTTTCTTT
TRBJ2-3 . TRBV7-9 many CASSFLASADTQYF TGTGCCAGCAGCTTCTTGGCGAGTGCAGATACGCAGTATTTT
TRBJ2-3 TRBD2 TRBV7-6 many CASSLARTSGGSTDTQYF TGTGCCAGCAGCTTAGCTCGGACTAGCGGGGGCTCCACAGATACGCAGTATTTT
TRBJ2-5 . TRBV7-9 . CASGRGGETQYF TGTGCCAGCGGCCGGGGAGGAGAGACCCAGTACTTC
TRBJ2-5 . TRBV27 . CASSAFQSGSQETQYF TGTGCCAGCAGTGCTTTCCAATCGGGCTCTCAAGAGACCCAGTACTTC
TRBJ1-1 . TRBV6-5 . CASRQALNTEAFF TGTGCCAGTCGGCAGGCCTTGAACACTGAAGCTTTCTTT
TRBJ2-5 . TRBV6-2/TRBV6-3 . CASSPGGGQYF TGTGCCAGCAGTCCCGGAGGGGGCCAGTACTTC
TRBJ2-2 . TRBV10-3 . CAIRTGREAGELFF TGTGCCATCCGGACAGGGCGGGAGGCCGGGGAGCTGTTTTTT
TRBJ2-1 . TRBV7-2 many CASSIRWDEQFF TGTGCCAGCAGCATCCGGTGGGATGAGCAGTTCTTC
TRBJ1-5 TRBD1 TRBV12-5 . CASGPGTGYNQPQHF TGTGCTAGTGGTCCTGGGACAGGTTACAATCAGCCCCAGCATTTT
TRBJ1-5 . TRBV27 . CASRLSAGLSNQPQHF TGTGCCAGCAGGTTATCGGCGGGCCTTAGCAATCAGCCCCAGCATTTT
TRBJ1-1 . TRBV14 . CANSQLGWTEAFF TGTGCCAACAGCCAGCTGGGGTGGACTGAAGCTTTCTTT
TRBJ1-1 TRBD1 TRBV7-9 . CASSPTGEFTEAFF TGTGCCAGCAGCCCGACAGGGGAGTTCACTGAAGCTTTCTTT
TRBJ2-5 TRBD2 TRBV15 . CATSRGFTGTSGEETQYF TGTGCCACCAGCAGAGGATTCACCGGGACTAGCGGGGAGGAGACCCAGTACTTC
TRBJ1-5 . TRBV6-2/TRBV6-3 few CASSAESPLNQPQHF TGTGCCAGCAGTGCAGAGTCCCCACTAAATCAGCCCCAGCATTTT
TRBJ2-3 . TRBV28 few CASSVERAATDTQYF TGTGCCAGTTCGGTGGAGAGGGCGGCGACAGATACGCAGTATTTT
TRBJ2-1 . TRBV6-2/TRBV6-3 few CASSYLQQGAAYNEQFF TGTGCCAGCAGTTACCTCCAACAGGGAGCGGCCTACAATGAGCAGTTCTTC
TRBJ2-7 TRBD1 TRBV29-1 few CSVMGQGAPNEQYF TGCAGCGTGATGGGGCAGGGGGCACCCAACGAGCAGTACTTC
TRBJ2-3 . TRBV6-1 many CASQRGSTDTQYF TGTGCCTCCCAAAGGGGGAGCACAGATACGCAGTATTTT
TRBJ1-1 TRBD1 TRBV6-5 few CATYRGPPMNTEAFF TGTGCCACGTACAGGGGACCTCCGATGAACACTGAAGCTTTCTTT
TRBJ1-1 . TRBV2 few CASRDRTANTEAFF TGTGCCAGCAGAGATAGGACAGCGAACACTGAAGCTTTCTTT
TRBJ2-3 TRBD1 TRBV5-6 many CASTSRDSDTDTQYF TGTGCCAGCACCTCCCGGGACAGTGACACAGATACGCAGTATTTT
TRBJ1-1 . TRBV15 few CATSSTNTEAFF TGTGCCACCAGCAGCACAAACACTGAAGCTTTCTTT
TRBJ2-5 . TRBV7-2 many CASSLGAGAQYF TGTGCCAGCAGCTTGGGCGCCGGGGCCCAGTACTTC
TRBJ2-5 TRBD2 TRBV5-4 . CASSWGTSEYQETQYF TGTGCCAGCAGCTGGGGGACTAGCGAGTACCAAGAGACCCAGTACTTC
TRBJ2-2 . TRBV7-4 . CASSSGPEAGELFF TGTGCCAGCAGCTCGGGACCGGAAGCCGGGGAGCTGTTTTTT
TRBJ2-1 . TRBV20-1 . CSANLQGWGSYNEQFF TGCAGTGCAAATTTACAGGGATGGGGATCCTACAATGAGCAGTTCTTC
TRBJ1-2 TRBD1 TRBV28 . CASDRQGALSYGYTF TGTGCCAGCGACAGACAGGGGGCCCTTTCCTATGGCTACACCTTC
TRBJ2-7 . TRBV5-4 few CASTSPGTLGNEQYF TGTGCCAGCACCTCTCCCGGGACCCTAGGCAACGAGCAGTACTTC
TRBJ1-5 . TRBV25-1 . CASSELGRGQPQHF TGTGCCAGCAGTGAATTAGGGCGCGGTCAGCCCCAGCATTTT
TRBJ2-1 TRBD2 TRBV29-1 few CSSWEGQANSYNEQFF TGCAGCTCCTGGGAGGGGCAGGCCAACTCCTACAATGAGCAGTTCTTC
TRBJ2-7 . TRBV6-5 . CASSPSLGSYEQYF TGTGCCAGCAGCCCCTCTCTGGGCTCCTACGAGCAGTACTTC
TRBJ2-1 TRBD2 TRBV11-1 few CASSLGPSGYNEQFF TGTGCCAGCAGCTTAGGGCCTAGCGGATACAATGAGCAGTTCTTC
TRBJ1-4 TRBD1 TRBV7-9 . CASSSPYGQGIILGPQREKLFF TGTGCCAGCAGCTCCCCTTACGGACAGGGAATTATCTTGGGACCCCAACGTGAAAAACTGTTTTTT
TRBJ2-7 . TRBV6-5 . CASSYYQGRHEQYF TGTGCCAGCAGTTACTATCAGGGGCGCCACGAGCAGTACTTC
TRBJ1-5 . TRBV6-1 few CASSESGLRHF TGTGCCAGCAGCGAAAGCGGGTTAAGGCATTTT
TRBJ2-5 TRBD1 TRBV7-9 . CASSDRGRETQYF TGTGCCAGCAGCGACAGGGGTCGGGAGACCCAGTACTTC
TRBJ2-7 . TRBV6-1 few CASSEDFSSYEQYF TGTGCCAGCAGTGAAGATTTTAGTTCCTACGAGCAGTACTTC
TRBJ2-1 . TRBV29-1 . CSVDRGRNEQFF TGCAGCGTTGACAGGGGGAGGAATGAGCAGTTCTTC
TRBJ1-4 . TRBV7-8 many CASSLMVRGLKGEKLFF TGTGCCAGCAGCTTAATGGTCCGGGGTTTGAAGGGTGAAAAACTGTTTTTT
TRBJ1-5 . TRBV6-2/TRBV6-3 few CASSPRQSNQPQHF TGTGCCAGCAGCCCAAGACAGAGCAATCAGCCCCAGCATTTT
TRBJ2-2 . TRBV25-1 . CASSEENTGELFF TGTGCCAGCAGTGAGGAGAACACCGGGGAGCTGTTTTTT
TRBJ2-5 . TRBV12-3/TRBV12-4 . CASSYRVQETQYF TGTGCCAGCAGCTACAGGGTCCAAGAGACCCAGTACTTC
TRBJ2-1 . TRBV4-3 . CASSQDPLSSYNEQFF TGCGCCAGCAGCCAAGATCCTCTAAGCTCCTACAATGAGCAGTTCTTC
TRBJ1-2 . TRBV28 many CASSFPGHYGYTF TGTGCCAGCAGTTTCCCGGGCCACTATGGCTACACCTTC